These 16 T cell receptor beta chains were all obtained from the same sample, sequenced in a study of T-cell memory formation after mild COVID-19. TCRdb analysed the 5' RACE reads with MiXCR anew, one entry per CDR3 protein. The data contain hundreds of thousands of distinct CDR3 sequences, 20% to 25% of them singletons. Sequencing was performed on PBMCs or a T cell subset sorted from them (not recorded which). The receptors shown here come from an adult woman who had mild COVID-19 (a few samples of this study predate the infection). Cell type and time point are not known.

V is TRBV6-6 and J is TRBJ2-7, with D hard to call. This CDR3 has 11 residues. Deletions cut 0 bases from V and 5 bases from J, with 2 bases between. Germline values: CDR1 MNHNY, CDR2 SVGAGI (reference sequence). The CDR3 loop reads CASSYSNEQYF. The CDR3 DNA is TGTGCCAGCAGTTACTCAAACGAGCAGTACTTC.

The chain combines TRBV5-5 with TRBJ2-5; the D gene is possibly TRBD2 (5 bases). Germline V gene lookup returns CDR1 SGHKS and CDR2 YYEKEE (reference sequence). The length of the CDR3 is 14 residues. Trimming pared 1 base from V and 3 bases from J, leaving 10 bases between. The CDR3 DNA sequence: TGTGCCAGCAGCTTGCCGGGAACAAAAGAGACCCAGTACTTC. Translating it yields CASSLPGTKETQYF.

This clonotype was detected a few times. The chain has TRBV10-3 and TRBJ2-6; 7 nucleotides line up with TRBD1. Germline CDR1 reads ENHRY; CDR2 reads SYGVKD. The CDR3 is 19 amino acids. Germline trimming cut 0 bases from V and 0 bases from J; bases unmatched to any gene: 8. CDR3: CAISESIGQAGSGANVLTF. DNA of the CDR3: TGTGCCATCAGTGAGTCGATAGGACAGGCAGGCTCTGGGGCCAACGTCCTGACTTTC.

This clonotype has only a few counts. The V and J genes are TRBV7-9 and TRBJ2-1; 11 nucleotides align to TRBD2. V shed 3 bases and J 8 bases; nucleotides not matched to a gene: 12. Germline V lookup: CDR1 SEHNR, CDR2 FQNEAQ (reference sequence). The length of the CDR3 is 17 residues. CDR3 coding DNA: TGTGCCAGCAGCTTCCGAATTACTAGCGGGAGTGGGGATGAGCAGTTCTTC. Translation: CASSFRITSGSGDEQFF.

V and J are TRBV7-9 and TRBJ2-7, with 11 bases aligning to TRBD2. V shed 1 base, J shed 3 bases, and the junction held 5 bases outside the gene matches. There are 16 residues in the CDR3. CDR1 and CDR2 (germline): SEHNR, FQNEAQ (reference sequence). The CDR3 is CASSLGLAGPNYEQYF. The CDR3 DNA reads TGTGCCAGCAGCTTAGGACTAGCGGGACCTAACTACGAGCAGTACTTC.

In this sample, this clonotype turned up a few times. The chain carries TRBV20-1 and TRBJ1-2; tentatively, D is TRBD1 (6 bases). From germline, CDR1 is DFQATT and CDR2 SNEGSKA (reference sequence). Trimming took off 5 bases at V and 4 bases at J, with 14 bases between the two ends. CDR3 size: 13 residues. CDR3 in amino acids: CSAPGQKPYGYTF. The CDR3 nucleotides read TGCAGTGCTCCCGGACAGAAACCCTATGGCTACACCTTC.

DNA of the CDR3: TGCAGTGCTAGAGATAGACTGAGAAGCTCCTACAATGAGCAGTTCTTC. Translated: CSARDRLRSSYNEQFF. The rearrangement joins TRBV20-1 to TRBJ2-1; unclear D gene. From germline, CDR1 is DFQATT and CDR2 SNEGSKA (reference sequence). The V gene lost 0 bases and the J gene lost 0 bases, with 12 bases spanning the gap. The CDR3 is 16 amino acids.

The CDR3 is CASSDQGIQETQYF. Here the CDR3 DNA reads TGTGCCAGCAGTGATCAGGGAATCCAAGAGACCCAGTACTTC. This chain links TRBV2 with TRBJ2-5, with D possibly being TRBD1 (5 bases). Germline values: CDR1 SNHLY, CDR2 FYNNEI. Trimming left V 3 bases short and J 1 base short, with 9 bases between. This CDR3 contains 14 residues.

For the CDR3, the DNA is TGCAGTTGCAGTAGGGGGAACACTGAAGCTTTCTTT. Protein product: CSCSRGNTEAFF. The J gene is TRBJ1-1, the V gene TRBV20-1; D is perhaps TRBD1 (5 bases). The CDR3 covers 12 residues. V lost 8 bases to trimming and J lost 1 base, with 11 bases between them. Germline CDR1 and CDR2: DFQATT and SNEGSKA (reference sequence).

The genes are TRBV29-1 and TRBJ2-1; TRBD2 matches 11 bases. V shed 0 bases and J 6 bases; nucleotides not matched to a gene: 13. Per germline, CDR1 SQVTM and CDR2 ANQGSEA. The CDR3 consists of 18 residues. The CDR3 protein is CSVEDAAAGTSGTNEQFF. Here the CDR3 DNA reads TGCAGCGTTGAAGATGCGGCGGCCGGGACTAGCGGAACCAATGAGCAGTTCTTC.

This clonotype has at least ten counts. V and J are TRBV2 and TRBJ2-1; 8 bases align to TRBD2. The CDR3 sequence is 15 residues long. V lost 2 bases, J lost 7 bases, and 7 bases stayed unmatched. Germline CDR1 reads SNHLY; CDR2 reads FYNNEI. CDR3 sequence (DNA): TGTGCCAGCAGTGAAACTGCGGGAGGCGAAAATGAGCAGTTCTTC. Translated, it gives CASSETAGGENEQFF.

This clonotype appeared a few times. V usage is TRBV9 and J usage is TRBJ2-7; weak D call: TRBD1 (6 bases). This CDR3 region has 16 residues. Trimming took off 0 bases at V and 5 bases at J, with 18 bases between the two ends. CDR1 is SGDLS, CDR2 YYNGEE, per germline. CDR3 sequence: CASSVGPGQGNHEQYF. CDR3 in DNA: TGTGCCAGCAGCGTAGGGCCAGGTCAGGGGAACCACGAGCAGTACTTC. Looking up the rest from reference TRBV9 and TRBJ2-7 gives the full variable domain: DSGVTQTPKHLITATGQRVTLRCSPRSGDLSVYWYQQSLDQGLQFLIQYYNGEERAKGNILERFSAQQFPDLHSELNLSSLELGDSALYFCASSVGPGQGNHEQYFGPGTRLTVT.

This clonotype was seen only a few times. The genes are TRBV7-2 and TRBJ1-2; TRBD1 matches 7 bases. The CDR3 loop spans 12 amino acids. V shed 8 bases, J shed 0 bases, and the junction held 0 bases outside the gene matches. CDR1 and CDR2 (germline): SGHTA, FQGNSA. Here the CDR3 reads CASGQANYGYTF. DNA of the CDR3: TGTGCCAGCGGACAGGCTAACTATGGCTACACCTTC. Drawing the rest from reference TRBV7-2 and TRBJ1-2, the complete variable domain is GAGVSQSPSNKVTEKGKDVELRCDPISGHTALYWYRQSLGQGLEFLIYFQGNSAPDKSGLPSDRFSAERTGGSVSTLTIQRTQQEDSAVYLCASGQANYGYTFGSGTRLTVV.

The chain couples TRBV6-1 to TRBJ2-2; D possibly corresponds to TRBD2 (5 bases). Germline CDR1 MNHNS, CDR2 SASEGT. The ends were cut back, 0 bases at V and 7 bases at J, with 18 bases in the middle. This CDR3 region has 17 residues. The CDR3 protein is CASSEAGEGSVGGELFF. The CDR3 DNA reads as TGTGCCAGCAGTGAAGCCGGCGAGGGTAGCGTCGGCGGGGAGCTGTTTTTT.

The gene calls are TRBV4-2 and TRBJ1-4; D possibly corresponds to TRBD1 (5 bases). Trimming stripped 1 base from V and 3 bases from J, with 18 bases between. This CDR3 region has 18 residues. Germline CDR1 is LGHNA and CDR2 is YNFKEQ. The CDR3, as DNA: TGTGCCAGCAGCCAAGGGGCAGGGAGGATTGGATCTAATGAAAAACTGTTTTTT. This gives the protein CASSQGAGRIGSNEKLFF.

The rearrangement links TRBV29-1 to TRBJ2-1, with D unclear. Germline V gene lookup returns CDR1 SQVTM and CDR2 ANQGSEA. CDR3 length: 12 residues. V was pared by 1 base and J by 9 bases, with 10 bases between. The CDR3 bases are TGCAGCGTTGAAGTAGGAGTCGGTGAGCAGTTCTTC. Amino acids: CSVEVGVGEQFF.